The clone carrying this T cell receptor beta chain turned up a few times. The CDR3 spans 14 residues. V was shortened by 8 bases and J by 0 bases, with 11 bases between the two germline ends. The data originate from a study of identical twins' blood T cells. Each TCR cDNA library carried sample-specific barcodes on both ends. Original data processing: Per-library CDR3 reads ranged roughly 2 to 4 million; clonotypes, ~90,000 to ~550,000. TCRdb re-derived calls from the 5' RACE reads in MiXCR, one entry per CDR3 protein. The V and J calls shown here were made by TCRdb, not taken from the authors' results. Here the sample spans around 380,000 distinct CDR3 sequences, roughly 31% being singletons.

The rearrangement joins TRBV12-3 or TRBV12-4 to TRBJ1-3; D gene uncertain. The material sequenced was PBMCs. The TCR comes from a woman aged 18-49 years in good health. The CDR3 spells CASVSRASGNTIYF. The CDR3 DNA reads TGTGCCAGCGTTTCAAGGGCCTCTGGAAACACCATATATTTT.